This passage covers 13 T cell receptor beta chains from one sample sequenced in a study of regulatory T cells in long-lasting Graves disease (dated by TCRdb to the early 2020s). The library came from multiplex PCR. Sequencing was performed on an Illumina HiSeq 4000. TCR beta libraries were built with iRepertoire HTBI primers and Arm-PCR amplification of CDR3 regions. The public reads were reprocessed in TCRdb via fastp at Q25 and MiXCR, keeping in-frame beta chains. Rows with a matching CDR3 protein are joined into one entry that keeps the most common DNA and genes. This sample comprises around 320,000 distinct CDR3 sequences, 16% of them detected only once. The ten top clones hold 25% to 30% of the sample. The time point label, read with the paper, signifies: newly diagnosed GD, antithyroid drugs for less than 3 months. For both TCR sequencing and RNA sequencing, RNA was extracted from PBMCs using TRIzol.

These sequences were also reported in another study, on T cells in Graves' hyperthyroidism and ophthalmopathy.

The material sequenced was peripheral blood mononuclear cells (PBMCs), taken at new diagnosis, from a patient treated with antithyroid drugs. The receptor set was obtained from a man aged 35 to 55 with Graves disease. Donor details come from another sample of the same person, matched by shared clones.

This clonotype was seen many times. This chain's CDR3 is CSILIGPGGHEQYF. CDR3 bases: TGCAGCATCCTCATCGGGCCGGGAGGGCACGAGCAGTACTTC. This chain joins TRBV29-1 and TRBJ2-7, with 8 bases aligning to TRBD2. Trimming cost V 8 bases and J 5 bases; bases outside gene matches: 14. CDR1 SQVTM and CDR2 ANQGSEA come from the germline V gene. This CDR3 region has 14 residues.

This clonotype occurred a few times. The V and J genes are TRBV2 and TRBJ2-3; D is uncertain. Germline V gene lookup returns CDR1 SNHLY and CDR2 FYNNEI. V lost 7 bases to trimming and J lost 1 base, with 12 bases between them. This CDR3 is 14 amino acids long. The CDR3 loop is CASKGEVGTDTQYF. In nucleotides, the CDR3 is TGTGCCAGCAAGGGCGAGGTAGGCACAGATACGCAGTATTTT. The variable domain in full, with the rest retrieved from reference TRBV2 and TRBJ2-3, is EPEVTQTPSHQVTQMGQEVILRCVPISNHLYFYWYRQILGQKVEFLVSFYNNEISEKSEIFDDQFSVERPDGSNFTLKIRSTKLEDSAMYFCASKGEVGTDTQYFGPGTRLTVL.

The CDR3 DNA is TGTGCCATCAGGGGTGATGGGGCTGAGCAGTACTTC. Its protein is CAIRGDGAEQYF. The chain is built from TRBV10-3 and TRBJ2-7; tentative D call: TRBD1 (5 bases). Germline loops: CDR1 ENHRY, CDR2 SYGVKD. Trimming cost V 6 bases and J 7 bases, with 13 bases left between them. The CDR3 consists of 12 residues.

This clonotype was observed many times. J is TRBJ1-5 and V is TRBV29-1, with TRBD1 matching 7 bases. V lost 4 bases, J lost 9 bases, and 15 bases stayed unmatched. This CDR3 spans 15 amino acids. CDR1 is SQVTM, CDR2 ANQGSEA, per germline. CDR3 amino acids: CSVGAGQAGMGPQHF. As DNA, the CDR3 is TGCAGCGTTGGGGCCGGACAGGCAGGGATGGGGCCCCAGCATTTT.

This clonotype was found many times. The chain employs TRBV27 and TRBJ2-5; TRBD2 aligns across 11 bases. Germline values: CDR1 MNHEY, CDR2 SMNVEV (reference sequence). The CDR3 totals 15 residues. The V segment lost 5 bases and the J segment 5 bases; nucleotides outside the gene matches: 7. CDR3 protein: CASSPLAGGAETQYF. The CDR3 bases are TGTGCCAGCAGTCCGCTAGCGGGGGGCGCGGAGACCCAGTACTTC.

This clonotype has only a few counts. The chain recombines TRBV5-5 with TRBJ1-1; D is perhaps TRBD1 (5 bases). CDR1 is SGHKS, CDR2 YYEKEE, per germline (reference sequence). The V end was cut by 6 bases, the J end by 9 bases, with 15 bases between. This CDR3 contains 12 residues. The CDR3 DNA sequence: TGTGCCAGCAACTGGCGGGGCCTGAAAGCTTTCTTT. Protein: CASNWRGLKAFF.

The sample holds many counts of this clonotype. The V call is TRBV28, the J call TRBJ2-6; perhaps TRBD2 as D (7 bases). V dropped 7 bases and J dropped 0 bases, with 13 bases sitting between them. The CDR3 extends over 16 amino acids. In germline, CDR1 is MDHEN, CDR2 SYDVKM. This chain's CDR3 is CASIPGGLSGANVLTF. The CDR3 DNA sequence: TGTGCCAGCATTCCCGGGGGGCTCTCTGGGGCCAACGTCCTGACTTTC.

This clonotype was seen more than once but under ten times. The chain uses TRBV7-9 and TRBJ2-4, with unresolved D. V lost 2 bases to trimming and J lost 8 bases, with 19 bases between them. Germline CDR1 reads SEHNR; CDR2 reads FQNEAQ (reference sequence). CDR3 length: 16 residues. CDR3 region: CASSLTRTGAWDIQYF. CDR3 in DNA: TGTGCCAGCAGCTTAACGCGGACGGGTGCTTGGGACATTCAGTACTTC.

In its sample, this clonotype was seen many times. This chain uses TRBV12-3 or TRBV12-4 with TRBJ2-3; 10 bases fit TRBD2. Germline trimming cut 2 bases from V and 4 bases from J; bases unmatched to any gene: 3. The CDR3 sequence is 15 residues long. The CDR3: CASSLQRGGADTQYF. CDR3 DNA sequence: TGTGCCAGCAGTTTACAGCGGGGGGGCGCAGATACGCAGTATTTT.

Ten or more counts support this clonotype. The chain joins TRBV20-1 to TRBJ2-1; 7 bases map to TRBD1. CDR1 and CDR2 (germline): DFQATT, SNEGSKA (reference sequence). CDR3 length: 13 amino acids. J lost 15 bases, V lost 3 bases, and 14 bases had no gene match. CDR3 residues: CSASSDPDRVAFF. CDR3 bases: TGCAGTGCTAGCAGTGACCCTGACAGGGTGGCGTTCTTC.

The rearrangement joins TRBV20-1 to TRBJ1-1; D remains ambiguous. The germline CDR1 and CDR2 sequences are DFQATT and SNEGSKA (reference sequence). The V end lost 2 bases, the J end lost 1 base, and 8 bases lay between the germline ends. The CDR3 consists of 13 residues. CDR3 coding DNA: TGCAGTGCTAGAAAACAGAGGAACACTGAAGCTTTCTTT. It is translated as CSARKQRNTEAFF.

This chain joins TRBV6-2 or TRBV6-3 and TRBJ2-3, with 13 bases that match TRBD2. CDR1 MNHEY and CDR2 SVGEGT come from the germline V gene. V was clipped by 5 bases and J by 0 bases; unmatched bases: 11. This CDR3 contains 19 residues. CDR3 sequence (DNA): TGTGCCAGCAGTCGGACCGGGACTAGCGGGGCAACTAGCACAGATACGCAGTATTTT. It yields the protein CASSRTGTSGATSTDTQYF.

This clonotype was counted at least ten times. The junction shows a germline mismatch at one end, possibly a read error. CDR3 bases: TGTGCCAGCAGCCAAGGTACAGGGGACGAGCAGTACTTC. Its translation is CASSQGTGDEQYF. V and J are TRBV4-1 and TRBJ2-7; 7 nucleotides agree with TRBD1. This CDR3 contains 13 residues. CDR1 MGHRA and CDR2 YSYEKL come from the germline V gene.